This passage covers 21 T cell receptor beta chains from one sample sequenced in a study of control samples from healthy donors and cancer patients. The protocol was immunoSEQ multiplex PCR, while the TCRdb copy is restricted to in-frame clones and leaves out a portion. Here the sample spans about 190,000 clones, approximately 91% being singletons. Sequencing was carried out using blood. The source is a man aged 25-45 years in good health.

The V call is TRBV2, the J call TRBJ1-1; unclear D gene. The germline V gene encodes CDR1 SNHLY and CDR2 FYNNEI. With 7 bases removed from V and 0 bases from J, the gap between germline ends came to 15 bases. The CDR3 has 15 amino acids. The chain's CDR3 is CASNSLGLMNTEAFF. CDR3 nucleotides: TGTGCCAGCAACTCCTTAGGCCTGATGAACACTGAAGCTTTCTTT.

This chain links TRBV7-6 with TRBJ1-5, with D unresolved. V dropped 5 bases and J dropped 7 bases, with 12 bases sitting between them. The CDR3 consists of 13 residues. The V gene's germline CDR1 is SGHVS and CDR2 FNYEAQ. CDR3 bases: TGTGCCAGCAGCGATGGTAGAGGACAGCCCCAGCATTTT. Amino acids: CASSDGRGQPQHF. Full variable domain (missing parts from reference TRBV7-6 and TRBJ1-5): GAGVSQSPRYKVTKRGQDVALRCDPISGHVSLYWYRQALGQGPEFLTYFNYEAQQDKSGLPNDRFSAERPEGSISTLTIQRTEQRDSAMYRCASSDGRGQPQHFGDGTRLSIL.

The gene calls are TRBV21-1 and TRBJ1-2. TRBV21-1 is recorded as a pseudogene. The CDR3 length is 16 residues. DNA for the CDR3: TGTGCCAGCAGCGTCGCCGGGGCGACTTTTAACTATGGCTACACCTTC. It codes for CASSVAGATFNYGYTF.

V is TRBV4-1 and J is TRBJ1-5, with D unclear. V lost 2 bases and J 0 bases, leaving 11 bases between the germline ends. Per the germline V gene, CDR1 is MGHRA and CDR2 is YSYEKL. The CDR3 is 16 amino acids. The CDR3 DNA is TGCGCCAGCAGCCAAAGTGCTGCGGGTAGCAATCAGCCCCAGCATTTT. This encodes CASSQSAAGSNQPQHF.

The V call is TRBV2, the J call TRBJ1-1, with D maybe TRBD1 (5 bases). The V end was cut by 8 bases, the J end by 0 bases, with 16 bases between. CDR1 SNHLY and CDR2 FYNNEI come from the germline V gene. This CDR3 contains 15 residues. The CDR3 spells CASREEGYMNTEAFF. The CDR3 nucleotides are TGTGCCAGCCGAGAGGAGGGGTACATGAACACTGAAGCTTTCTTT. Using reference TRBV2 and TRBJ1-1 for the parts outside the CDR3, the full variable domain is EPEVTQTPSHQVTQMGQEVILRCVPISNHLYFYWYRQILGQKVEFLVSFYNNEISEKSEIFDDQFSVERPDGSNFTLKIRSTKLEDSAMYFCASREEGYMNTEAFFGQGTRLTVV.

CDR3 region: CASSEGDVGNTIYF. The CDR3 DNA is TGCGCCAGCAGTGAGGGGGACGTTGGAAACACCATATATTTT. The rearrangement links TRBV10-2 to TRBJ1-3; TRBD1 might be the D (5 bases). Deletions cut 2 bases from V and 3 bases from J, with 8 bases between. The germline CDR1 and CDR2 sequences are WSHSY and SAAADI. This CDR3 comprises 14 residues.

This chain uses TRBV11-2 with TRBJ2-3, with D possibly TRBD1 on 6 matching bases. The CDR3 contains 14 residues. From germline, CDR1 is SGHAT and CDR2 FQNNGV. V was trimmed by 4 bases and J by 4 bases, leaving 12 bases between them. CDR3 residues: CASSSQGIPDTQYF. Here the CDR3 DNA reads TGTGCCAGCAGCTCACAGGGAATCCCAGATACGCAGTATTTT.

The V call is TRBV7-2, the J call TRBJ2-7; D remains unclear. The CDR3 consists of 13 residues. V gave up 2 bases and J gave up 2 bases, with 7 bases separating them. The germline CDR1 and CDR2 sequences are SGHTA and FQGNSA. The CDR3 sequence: CASSLTDTYEQYF. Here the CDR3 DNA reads TGTGCCAGCAGCTTAACAGATACCTACGAGCAGTACTTC.

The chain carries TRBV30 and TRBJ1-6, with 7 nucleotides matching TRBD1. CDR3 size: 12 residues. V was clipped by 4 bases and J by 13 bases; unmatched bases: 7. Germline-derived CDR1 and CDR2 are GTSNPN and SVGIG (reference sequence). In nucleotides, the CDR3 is TGTGCCTGGAACAGGGGATTAAAGCCCCTCCACTTT. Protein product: CAWNRGLKPLHF.

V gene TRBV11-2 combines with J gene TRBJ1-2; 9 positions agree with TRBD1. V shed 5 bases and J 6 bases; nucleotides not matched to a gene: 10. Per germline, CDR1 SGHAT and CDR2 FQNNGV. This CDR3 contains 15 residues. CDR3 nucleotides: TGTGCCAGCAGCCCTCCCTCGGGACAGGGAGATGGCTACACCTTC. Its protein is CASSPPSGQGDGYTF. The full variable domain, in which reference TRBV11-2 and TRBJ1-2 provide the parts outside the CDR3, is EAGVAQSPRYKIIEKRQSVAFWCNPISGHATLYWYQQILGQGPKLLIQFQNNGVVDDSQLPKDRFSAERLKGVDSTLKIQPAKLEDSAVYLCASSPPSGQGDGYTFGSGTRLTVV.

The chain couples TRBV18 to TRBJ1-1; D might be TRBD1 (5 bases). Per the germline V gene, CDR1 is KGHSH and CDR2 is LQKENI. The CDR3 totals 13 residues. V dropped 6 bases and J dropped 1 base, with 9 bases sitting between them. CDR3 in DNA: TGTGCCAGCTCCGGGGCCACGAACACTGAAGCTTTCTTT. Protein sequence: CASSGATNTEAFF.

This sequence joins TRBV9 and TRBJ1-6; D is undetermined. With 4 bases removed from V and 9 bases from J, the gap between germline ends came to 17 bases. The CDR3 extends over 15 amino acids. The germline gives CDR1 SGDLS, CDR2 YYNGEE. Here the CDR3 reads CASSPISGSSSPLHF. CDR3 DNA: TGTGCCAGCAGCCCTATATCCGGGTCCAGTTCACCCCTCCACTTT.

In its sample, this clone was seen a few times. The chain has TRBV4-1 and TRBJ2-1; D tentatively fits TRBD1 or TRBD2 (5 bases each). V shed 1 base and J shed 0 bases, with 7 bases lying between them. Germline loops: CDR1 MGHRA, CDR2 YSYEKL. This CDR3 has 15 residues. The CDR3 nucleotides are TGCGCCAGCAGCCAAGGGGACGGCTCCTACAATGAGCAGTTCTTC. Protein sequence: CASSQGDGSYNEQFF.

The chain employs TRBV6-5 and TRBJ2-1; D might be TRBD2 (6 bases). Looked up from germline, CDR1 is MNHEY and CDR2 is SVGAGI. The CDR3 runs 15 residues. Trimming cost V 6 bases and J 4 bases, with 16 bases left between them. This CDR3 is CASSGTEGKYNEQFF. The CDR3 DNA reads TGTGCCAGCAGCGGGACGGAGGGCAAGTACAATGAGCAGTTCTTC.

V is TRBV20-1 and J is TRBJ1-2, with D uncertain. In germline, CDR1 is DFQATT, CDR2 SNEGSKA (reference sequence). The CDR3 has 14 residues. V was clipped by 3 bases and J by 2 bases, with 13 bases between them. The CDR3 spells CSASPQAANYGYTF. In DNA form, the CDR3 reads TGCAGTGCTAGTCCCCAGGCAGCCAACTATGGCTACACCTTC.

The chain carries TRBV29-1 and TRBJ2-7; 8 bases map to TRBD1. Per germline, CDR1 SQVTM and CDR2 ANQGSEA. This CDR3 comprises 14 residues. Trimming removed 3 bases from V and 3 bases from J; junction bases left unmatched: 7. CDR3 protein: CSVDRSGQGYEQYF. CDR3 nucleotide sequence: TGCAGCGTTGACCGCTCCGGACAGGGCTACGAGCAGTACTTC.

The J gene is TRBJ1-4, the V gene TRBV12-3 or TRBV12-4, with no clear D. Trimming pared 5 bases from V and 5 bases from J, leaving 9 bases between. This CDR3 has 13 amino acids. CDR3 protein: CASSTQWNEKLFF. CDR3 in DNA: TGTGCCAGCAGTACCCAGTGGAATGAAAAACTGTTTTTT.

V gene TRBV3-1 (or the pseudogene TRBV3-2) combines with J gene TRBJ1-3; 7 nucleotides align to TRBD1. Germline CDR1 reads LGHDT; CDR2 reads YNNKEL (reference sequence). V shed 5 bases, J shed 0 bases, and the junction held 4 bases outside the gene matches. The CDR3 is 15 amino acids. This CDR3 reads CASSDRASSGNTIYF. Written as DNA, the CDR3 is TGTGCCAGCAGCGACAGGGCGAGCTCTGGAAACACCATATATTTT.

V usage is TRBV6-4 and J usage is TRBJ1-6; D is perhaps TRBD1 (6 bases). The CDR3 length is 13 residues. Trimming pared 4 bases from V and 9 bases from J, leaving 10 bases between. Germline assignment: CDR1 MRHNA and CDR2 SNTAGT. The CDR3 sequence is CASSAKQGSPLHF. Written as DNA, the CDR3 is TGTGCCAGCAGTGCAAAACAGGGTTCACCCCTCCACTTT.

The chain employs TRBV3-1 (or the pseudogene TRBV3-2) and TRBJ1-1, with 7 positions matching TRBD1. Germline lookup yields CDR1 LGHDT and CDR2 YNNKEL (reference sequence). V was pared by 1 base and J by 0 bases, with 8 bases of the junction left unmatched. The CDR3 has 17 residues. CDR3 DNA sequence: TGTGCCAGCAGCCAAGTAGGACAGGTTCAAATGAACACTGAAGCTTTCTTT. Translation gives CASSQVGQVQMNTEAFF.

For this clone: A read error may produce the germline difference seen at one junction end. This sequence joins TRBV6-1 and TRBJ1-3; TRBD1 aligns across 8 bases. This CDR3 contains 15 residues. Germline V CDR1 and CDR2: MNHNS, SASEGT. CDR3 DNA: TGTGCCAGCAGAGAAGACAGGGGATCTGGAAACACCATATATTTT. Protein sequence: CASREDRGSGNTIYF.